This T cell receptor beta chain was identified during a study of T cell responses to AZD1222 COVID-19 vaccine. Produced via immunoSEQ multiplex PCR; TCRdb's table is partial and in-frame only. The sample lists about 110,000 clones, roughly nine tenths seen once, with 7.5% in the top ten. Regarding the study as a whole: Nearly half of spike-specific TCRs reportedly go after variant regions that carry no mutations.

On this clone itself: Its target is unknown.

The sequences come from peripheral blood, collected on day 0 of AZD1222 vaccination. The receptor was derived from an adult in good health.

The CDR3 DNA reads TGCAGCGTTGGGCCGGGTTCTGGTCCTGGAAACACCATATATTTT. It encodes CSVGPGSGPGNTIYF. The chain links TRBV29-1 to TRBJ1-3, with D uncertain. Trimming stripped 4 bases from V and 2 bases from J, with 15 bases between. Germline V gene sequence: CDR1 SQVTM, CDR2 ANQGSEA. The CDR3 covers 15 residues.